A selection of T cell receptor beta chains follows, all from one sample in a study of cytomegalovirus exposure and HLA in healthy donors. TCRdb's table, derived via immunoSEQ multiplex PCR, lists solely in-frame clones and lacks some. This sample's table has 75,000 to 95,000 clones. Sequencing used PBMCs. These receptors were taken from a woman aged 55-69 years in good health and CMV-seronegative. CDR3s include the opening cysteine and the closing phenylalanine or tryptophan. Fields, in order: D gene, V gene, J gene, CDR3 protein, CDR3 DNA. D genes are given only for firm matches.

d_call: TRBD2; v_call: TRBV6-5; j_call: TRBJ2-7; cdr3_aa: CASSYGGLGREQYF; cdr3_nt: TGTGCCAGCAGTTACGGGGGACTAGGACGCGAGCAGTACTTC
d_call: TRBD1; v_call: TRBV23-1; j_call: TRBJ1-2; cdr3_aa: CASSQKDRGPWGYTF; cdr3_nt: TGCGCCAGCAGTCAGAAGGACAGGGGGCCTTGGGGCTACACCTTC
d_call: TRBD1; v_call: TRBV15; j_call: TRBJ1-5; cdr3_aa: CATSGGQGAWNQPQHF; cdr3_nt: TGTGCCACCAGCGGCGGACAGGGGGCTTGGAATCAGCCCCAGCATTTT
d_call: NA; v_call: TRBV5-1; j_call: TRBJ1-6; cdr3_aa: CASSLEQVNSPLHF; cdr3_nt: TGCGCCAGCAGCTTGGAACAGGTGAATTCACCCCTCCACTTT
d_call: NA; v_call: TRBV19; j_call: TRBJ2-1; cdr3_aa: CASRPSYGSNEQFF; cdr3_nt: TGTGCCAGTAGACCCTCCTATGGTAGCAATGAGCAGTTCTTC
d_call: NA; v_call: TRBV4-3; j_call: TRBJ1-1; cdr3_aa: CASSQDRTTSEAFF; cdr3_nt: TGCGCCAGCAGCCAAGACCGGACAACTTCTGAAGCTTTCTTT
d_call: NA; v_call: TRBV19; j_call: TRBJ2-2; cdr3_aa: CASSTQTNTGELFF; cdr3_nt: TGTGCCAGTAGTACCCAGACGAACACCGGGGAGCTGTTTTTT
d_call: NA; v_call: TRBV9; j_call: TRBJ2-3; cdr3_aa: CASSVGEDTQYF; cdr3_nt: TGTGCCAGCAGCGTAGGCGAGGATACGCAGTATTTT
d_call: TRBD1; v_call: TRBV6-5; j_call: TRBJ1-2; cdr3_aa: CAIKGAEGYTF; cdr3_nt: TGTGCCATAAAGGGGGCGGAGGGCTACACCTTC
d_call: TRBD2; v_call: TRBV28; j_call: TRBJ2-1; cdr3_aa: CASSLGGAGIIPNSYNEQFF; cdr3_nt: TGTGCCAGCAGTTTAGGAGGAGCGGGGATCATCCCGAATTCCTACAATGAGCAGTTCTTC
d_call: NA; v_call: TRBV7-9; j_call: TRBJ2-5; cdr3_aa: CASSLTAYSRQETQYF; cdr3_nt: TGTGCCAGCAGCTTAACGGCGTATAGCAGACAAGAGACCCAGTACTTC
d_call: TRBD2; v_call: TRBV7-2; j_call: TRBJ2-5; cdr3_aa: CASSLVLAGRETQYF; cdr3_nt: TGTGCCAGCAGCTTAGTACTAGCGGGAAGGGAGACCCAGTACTTC
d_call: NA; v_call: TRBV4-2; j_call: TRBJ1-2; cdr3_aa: CASSQVGGNYGYTF; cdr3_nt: TGTGCCAGCAGCCAGGTCGGGGGAAACTATGGCTACACCTTC
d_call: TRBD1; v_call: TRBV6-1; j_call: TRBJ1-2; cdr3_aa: CASSEIQGARRTF; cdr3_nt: TGTGCCAGCAGTGAAATCCAGGGGGCGAGAAGAACCTTC
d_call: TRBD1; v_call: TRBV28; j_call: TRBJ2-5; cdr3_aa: CASSGQVPEQYF; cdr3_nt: TGTGCCAGCAGTGGACAGGTTCCGGAGCAGTACTTC
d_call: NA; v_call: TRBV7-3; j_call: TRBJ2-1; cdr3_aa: CASSLNGARELEQFF; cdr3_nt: TGTGCCAGCAGCTTAAACGGTGCGAGGGAATTGGAGCAGTTCTTC
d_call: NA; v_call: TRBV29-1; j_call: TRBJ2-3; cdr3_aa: CSANREVTDTQYF; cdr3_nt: TGCAGCGCCAACAGGGAAGTCACAGATACGCAGTATTTT
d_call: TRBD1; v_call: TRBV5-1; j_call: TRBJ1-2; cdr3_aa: CASRTGEQGNYGYTF; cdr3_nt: TGCGCCAGCCGCACTGGAGAACAGGGGAACTATGGCTACACCTTC
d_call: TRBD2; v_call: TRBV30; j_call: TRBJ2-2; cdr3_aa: CASRGGRSGELFF; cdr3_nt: TGTGCCTCCAGGGGCGGGAGGAGCGGGGAGCTGTTTTTT
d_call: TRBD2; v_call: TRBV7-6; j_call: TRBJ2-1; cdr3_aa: CASSTIRTSGRAGSYNEQFF; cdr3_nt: TGTGCCAGCAGCACTATCCGGACTAGCGGGAGGGCCGGGTCCTACAATGAGCAGTTCTTC
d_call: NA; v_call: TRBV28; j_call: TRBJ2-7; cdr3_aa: CASRAVIYEQYF; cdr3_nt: TGTGCCAGCAGGGCGGTGATCTACGAGCAGTACTTC
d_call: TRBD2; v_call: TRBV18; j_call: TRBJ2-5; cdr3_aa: CASSVAGHETQYF; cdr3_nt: TGTGCCAGCTCGGTAGCGGGACACGAGACCCAGTACTTC
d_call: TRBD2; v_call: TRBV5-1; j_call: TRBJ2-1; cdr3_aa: CASSGTSGLTHEQFF; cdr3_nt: TGCGCCAGCAGCGGGACTAGCGGACTCACTCATGAGCAGTTCTTC
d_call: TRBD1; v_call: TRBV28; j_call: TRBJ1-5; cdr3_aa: CASGYGQGAIQPQHF; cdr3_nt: TGTGCCAGCGGATACGGACAGGGGGCAATTCAGCCCCAGCATTTT
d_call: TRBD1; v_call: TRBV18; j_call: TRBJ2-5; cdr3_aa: CASSGQGAGQETQYF; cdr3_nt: TGTGCCAGCTCAGGACAGGGGGCAGGCCAAGAGACCCAGTACTTC
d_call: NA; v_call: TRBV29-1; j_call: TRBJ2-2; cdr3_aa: CSVRGTANTGELFF; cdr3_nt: TGCAGCGTTCGGGGGACAGCAAACACCGGGGAGCTGTTTTTT
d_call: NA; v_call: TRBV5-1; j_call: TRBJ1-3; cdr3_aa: CASSLSGGNTIYF; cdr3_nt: TGCGCCAGCAGCTTGTCAGGTGGAAACACCATATATTTT
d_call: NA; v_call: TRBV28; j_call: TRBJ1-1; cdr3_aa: CASSVQGWRTEAFF; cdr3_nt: TGTGCCAGCAGTGTCCAGGGGTGGAGGACTGAAGCTTTCTTT
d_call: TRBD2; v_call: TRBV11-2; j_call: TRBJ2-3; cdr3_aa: CASSLQLAESTDTQYF; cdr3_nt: TGTGCCAGCAGCTTACAACTAGCGGAGAGCACAGATACGCAGTATTTT
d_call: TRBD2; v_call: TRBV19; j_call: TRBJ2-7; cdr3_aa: CASSIEMTSGTPYEQYF; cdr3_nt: TGTGCCAGTAGTATAGAGATGACTAGCGGGACTCCTTACGAGCAGTACTTC
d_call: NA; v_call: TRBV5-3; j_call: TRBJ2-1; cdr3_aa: CARSFCNPSERNRSYNEQFF; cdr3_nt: TGTGCCAGAAGCTTTTGTAATCCTAGCGAGAGAAATCGCTCCTACAATGAGCAGTTCTTC
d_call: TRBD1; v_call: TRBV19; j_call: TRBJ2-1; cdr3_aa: CASSISGTGGKYNEQFF; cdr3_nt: TGTGCCAGTAGTATATCCGGGACAGGGGGGAAGTACAATGAGCAGTTCTTC
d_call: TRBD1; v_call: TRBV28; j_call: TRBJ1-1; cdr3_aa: CASRGTGRTEAFF; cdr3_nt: TGTGCCAGCAGGGGGACAGGCAGGACTGAAGCTTTCTTT
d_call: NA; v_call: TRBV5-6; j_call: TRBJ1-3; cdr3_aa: CASSSGGGFFTIYF; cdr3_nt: TGTGCCAGCAGCTCCGGGGGTGGGTTCTTCACCATATATTTT
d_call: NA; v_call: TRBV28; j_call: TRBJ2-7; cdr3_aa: CASSFFPGVEQYF; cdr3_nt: TGTGCCAGCAGTTTTTTTCCGGGAGTCGAGCAGTACTTC
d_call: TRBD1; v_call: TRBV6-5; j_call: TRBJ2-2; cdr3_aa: CASSYGTGGYTGELFF; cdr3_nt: TGTGCCAGCAGTTACGGGACAGGGGGTTACACCGGGGAGCTGTTTTTT
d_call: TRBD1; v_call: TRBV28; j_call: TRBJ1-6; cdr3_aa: CASGPGQASPLHF; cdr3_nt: TGTGCCAGCGGACCCGGACAGGCTTCACCCCTCCACTTT
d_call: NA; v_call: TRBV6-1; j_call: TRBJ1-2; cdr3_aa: CASTVQGLQNYGYTF; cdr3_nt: TGTGCCAGCACAGTCCAGGGCCTCCAGAACTATGGCTACACCTTC
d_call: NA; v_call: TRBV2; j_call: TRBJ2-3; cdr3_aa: CASSAMGPPTDTQYF; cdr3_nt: TGTGCCAGCAGTGCAATGGGCCCCCCGACGGATACGCAGTATTTT
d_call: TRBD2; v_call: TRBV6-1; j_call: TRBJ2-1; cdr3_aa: CASSEWTSDYNEQFF; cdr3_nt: TGTGCCAGCAGTGAGTGGACTAGTGACTACAATGAGCAGTTCTTC
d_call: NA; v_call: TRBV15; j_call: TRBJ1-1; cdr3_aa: CATSRSPTGNTEAFF; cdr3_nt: TGTGCCACCAGCAGATCCCCGACAGGAAACACTGAAGCTTTCTTT
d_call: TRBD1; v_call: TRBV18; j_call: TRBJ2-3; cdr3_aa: CASSRAGTDLTDTQYF; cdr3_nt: TGTGCCAGCTCAAGGGCCGGGACAGATCTTACAGATACGCAGTATTTT
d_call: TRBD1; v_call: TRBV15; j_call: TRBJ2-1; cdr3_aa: CATSQGQNPYNEQFF; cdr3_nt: TGTGCCACCAGCCAGGGACAGAACCCCTACAATGAGCAGTTCTTC
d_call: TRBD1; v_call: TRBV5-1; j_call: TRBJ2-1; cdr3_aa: CASSPGTGGNNEQFF; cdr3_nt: TGCGCCAGCAGCCCCGGGACAGGGGGGAACAATGAGCAGTTCTTC
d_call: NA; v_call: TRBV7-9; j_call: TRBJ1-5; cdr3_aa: CASSLDGRANQPQHF; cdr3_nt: TGTGCCAGCAGCTTAGATGGCAGGGCCAATCAGCCCCAGCATTTT
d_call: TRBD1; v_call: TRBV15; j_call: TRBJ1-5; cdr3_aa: CATSRGGRGRYQPQHF; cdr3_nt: TGTGCCACCAGCAGGGGGGGCAGGGGGCGATATCAGCCCCAGCATTTT
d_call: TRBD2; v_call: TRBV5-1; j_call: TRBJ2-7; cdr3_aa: CASRPGLAVTYEQYF; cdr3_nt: TGCGCCAGCAGACCGGGACTAGCGGTAACCTACGAGCAGTACTTC
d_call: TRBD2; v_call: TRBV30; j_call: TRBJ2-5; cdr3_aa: CAWSLAGVGETQYF; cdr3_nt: TGTGCCTGGAGTTTAGCGGGAGTTGGGGAGACCCAGTACTTC
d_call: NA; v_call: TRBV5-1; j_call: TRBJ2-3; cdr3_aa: CASCRDTPTDTQYF; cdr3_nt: TGCGCCAGTTGCCGGGACACACCCACAGATACGCAGTATTTT
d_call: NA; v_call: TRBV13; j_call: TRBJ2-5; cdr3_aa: CASSLEGGARGETQYF; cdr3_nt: TGTGCCAGCAGCTTAGAGGGGGGGGCAAGGGGAGAGACCCAGTACTTC
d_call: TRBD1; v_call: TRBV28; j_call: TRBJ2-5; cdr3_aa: CASSTAGQGRETQYF; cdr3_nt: TGTGCCAGCAGTACCGCGGGACAGGGCCGGGAGACCCAGTACTTC
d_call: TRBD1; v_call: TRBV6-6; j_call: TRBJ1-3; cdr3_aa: CASTRTGPSGNTIYF; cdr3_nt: TGTGCCAGCACCCGGACAGGGCCATCAGGAAACACCATATATTTT
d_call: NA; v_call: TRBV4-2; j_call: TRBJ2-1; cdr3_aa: CASSQEPTSYNEQFF; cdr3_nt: TGTGCCAGCAGCCAAGAACCTACTAGCTACAATGAGCAGTTCTTC
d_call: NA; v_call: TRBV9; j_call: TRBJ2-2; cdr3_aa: CASSVEYRGGELFF; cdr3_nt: TGTGCCAGCAGCGTAGAGTATAGGGGCGGGGAGCTGTTTTTT
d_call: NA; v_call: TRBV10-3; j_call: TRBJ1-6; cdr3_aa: CAISDSRVGGNSPLHF; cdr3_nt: TGTGCCATCAGTGACTCTCGCGTGGGGGGTAATTCACCCCTCCACTTT